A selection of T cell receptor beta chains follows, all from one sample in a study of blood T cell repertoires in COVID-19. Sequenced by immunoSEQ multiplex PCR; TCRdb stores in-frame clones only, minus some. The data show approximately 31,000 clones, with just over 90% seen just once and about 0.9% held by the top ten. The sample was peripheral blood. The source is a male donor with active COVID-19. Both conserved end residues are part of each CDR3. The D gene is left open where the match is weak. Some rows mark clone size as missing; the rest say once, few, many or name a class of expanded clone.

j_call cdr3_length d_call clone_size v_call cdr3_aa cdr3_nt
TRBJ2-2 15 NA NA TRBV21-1 CASSKSGMNTGELFF TGTGCCAGCAGCAAATCAGGGATGAACACCGGGGAGCTGTTTTTT
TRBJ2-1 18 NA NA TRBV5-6 CASSHASIQGSAYNEQFF TGTGCCAGCAGCCACGCGTCAATCCAGGGTTCGGCCTACAATGAGCAGTTCTTC
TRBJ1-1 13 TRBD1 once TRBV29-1 CSLDRGSRAEAFF TGCAGCCTTGACAGGGGAAGTCGTGCTGAAGCTTTCTTT
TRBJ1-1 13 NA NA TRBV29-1 CSVDFGGDTEAFF TGCAGCGTTGACTTCGGGGGGGACACTGAAGCTTTCTTT
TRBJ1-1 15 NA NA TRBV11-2 CASSNQAQGKTEAFF TGTGCCAGCAGCAACCAGGCACAGGGTAAGACTGAAGCTTTCTTT
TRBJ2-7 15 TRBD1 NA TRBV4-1 CASSRTQTGSDEQYF TGCGCCAGCAGCCGAACACAGACAGGGTCCGACGAGCAGTACTTC
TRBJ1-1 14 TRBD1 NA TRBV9 CASSVRGENTEAFF TGTGCCAGCAGCGTCAGGGGGGAGAACACTGAAGCTTTCTTT
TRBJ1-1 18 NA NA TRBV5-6 CASSFFFASSGPNTEAFF TGTGCCAGCAGCTTTTTCTTTGCTTCGTCAGGGCCGAACACTGAAGCTTTCTTT
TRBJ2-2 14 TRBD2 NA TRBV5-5 CASSREGITGELFF TGTGCCAGCAGCCGGGAGGGAATCACCGGGGAGCTGTTTTTT
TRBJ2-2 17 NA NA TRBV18 CASSPSAPHRNTGELFF TGTGCCAGCTCTCCCTCAGCGCCACACCGAAACACCGGGGAGCTGTTTTTT
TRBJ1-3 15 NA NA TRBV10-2 CASRADFSSGNTIYF TGCGCCAGCAGGGCGGACTTTTCCTCTGGAAACACCATATATTTT
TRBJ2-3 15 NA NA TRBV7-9 CASSLSSGATDTQYF TGTGCCAGCAGCTTATCTTCAGGGGCAACAGATACGCAGTATTTT
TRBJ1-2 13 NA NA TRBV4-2 CASSPDRNYGYTF TGTGCCAGCAGCCCCGACAGAAACTATGGCTACACCTTC
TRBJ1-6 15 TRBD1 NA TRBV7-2 CASSSGQGAGSPLHF TGTGCCAGCAGCTCGGGACAGGGGGCAGGTTCACCCCTCCACTTT
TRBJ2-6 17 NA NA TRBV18 CASSPGGAASGANVLTF TGTGCCAGCTCACCGGGCGGGGCGGCCTCTGGGGCCAACGTCCTGACTTTC
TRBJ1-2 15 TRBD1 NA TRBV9 CASSPRDRERSGYTF TGTGCCAGCAGCCCTCGGGACAGGGAAAGATCTGGCTACACCTTC
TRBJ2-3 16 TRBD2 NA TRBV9 CASSVAGLGGTDTQYF TGTGCCAGCAGCGTGGCCGGACTAGGCGGCACAGATACGCAGTATTTT
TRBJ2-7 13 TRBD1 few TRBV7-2 CASSPDRAPKQYF TGTGCCAGCAGCCCGGACAGGGCACCCAAGCAGTACTTC
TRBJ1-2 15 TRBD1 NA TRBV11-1 CASSPIGQGNYGYTF TGTGCCAGCAGCCCTATCGGACAGGGGAACTATGGCTACACCTTC
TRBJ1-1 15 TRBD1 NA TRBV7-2 CASSRDRAELAEAFF TGTGCCAGCAGCAGGGACAGGGCAGAGCTCGCTGAAGCTTTCTTT
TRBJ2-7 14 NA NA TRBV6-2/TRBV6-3 CASSWGRGSYEQYF TGTGCCAGCAGTTGGGGGCGGGGGAGCTACGAGCAGTACTTC
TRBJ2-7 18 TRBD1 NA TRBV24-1 CATSDSHPGQATSYEQYF TGTGCCACCAGTGATTCCCACCCCGGACAGGCAACCTCCTACGAGCAGTACTTC
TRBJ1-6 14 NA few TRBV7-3 CASSLVRRGSPLHF TGTGCCAGCAGCTTGGTCAGGCGGGGCTCACCCCTCCACTTT
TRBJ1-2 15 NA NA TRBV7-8 CASSSGLPPSYGYTF TGTGCCAGCAGCTCCGGACTGCCTCCTAGCTATGGCTACACCTTC
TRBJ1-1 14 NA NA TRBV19 CASSPRRADTEAFF TGTGCCAGTAGCCCCCGGAGGGCGGACACTGAAGCTTTCTTT
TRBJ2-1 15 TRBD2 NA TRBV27 CASSVAGGPYNEQFF TGTGCCAGCAGTGTAGCGGGGGGGCCCTACAATGAGCAGTTCTTC
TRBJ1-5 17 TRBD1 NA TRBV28 CASSLYGQGGSNQPQHF TGTGCCAGCAGTTTATACGGACAGGGCGGTAGCAATCAGCCCCAGCATTTT
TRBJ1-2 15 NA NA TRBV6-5 CASSDLGGVNYGYTF TGTGCCAGCAGCGACCTCGGAGGGGTTAACTATGGCTACACCTTC
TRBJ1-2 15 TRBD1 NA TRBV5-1 CASSTGDRDNYGYTF TGCGCCAGCAGCACCGGGGACAGGGATAACTATGGCTACACCTTC
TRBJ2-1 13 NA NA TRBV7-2 CASSLWTSFAVFF TGTGCCAGCAGCTTATGGACTTCTTTTGCGGTGTTCTTC
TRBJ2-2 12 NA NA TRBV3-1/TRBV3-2 CASSRHPGELFF TGTGCCAGCAGCCGACACCCGGGGGAGCTGTTTTTT
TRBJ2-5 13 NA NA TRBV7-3 CASSPPGQETQYF TGTGCCAGCAGCCCCCCCGGCCAAGAGACCCAGTACTTC
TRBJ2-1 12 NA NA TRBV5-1 CASSPQGWEQFF TGCGCCAGCAGCCCACAGGGCTGGGAGCAGTTCTTC
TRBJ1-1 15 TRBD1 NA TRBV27 CASIGTGSMNTEAFF TGTGCCAGCATTGGGACAGGCAGTATGAACACTGAAGCTTTCTTT
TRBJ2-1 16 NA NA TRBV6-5 CASSYSGRAHYDEQFF TGTGCCAGCAGTTACTCCGGCAGGGCCCACTACGATGAGCAGTTCTTC
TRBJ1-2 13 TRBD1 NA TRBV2 CASRKGQAYGYTF TGTGCCAGCAGAAAGGGACAGGCCTATGGCTACACCTTC
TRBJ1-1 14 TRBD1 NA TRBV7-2 CASRWGTANTEAFF TGTGCCAGCAGATGGGGGACAGCGAACACTGAAGCTTTCTTT
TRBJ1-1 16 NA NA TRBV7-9 CASSPGVSTYVTEAFF TGTGCCAGCAGCCCAGGTGTCTCGACGTATGTCACTGAAGCTTTCTTT
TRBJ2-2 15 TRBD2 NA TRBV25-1 CASSPDWGGTGELFF TGTGCCAGCAGCCCCGATTGGGGGGGCACCGGGGAGCTGTTTTTT
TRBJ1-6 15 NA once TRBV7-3 CASSLLDGENSPLHF TGTGCCAGCAGCCTCCTTGACGGGGAAAATTCACCCCTCCACTTT
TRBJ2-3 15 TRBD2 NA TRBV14 CASSQLLAVTDTQYF TGTGCCAGCAGCCAATTACTAGCGGTCACAGATACGCAGTATTTT
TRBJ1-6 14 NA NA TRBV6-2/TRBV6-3 CASSTADSRWSLHF TGTGCCAGCAGTACGGCGGACAGTCGGTGGTCCCTCCACTTT
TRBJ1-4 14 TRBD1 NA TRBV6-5 CASRTGASNEKLFF TGTGCCAGCAGGACAGGGGCCTCTAATGAAAAACTGTTTTTT
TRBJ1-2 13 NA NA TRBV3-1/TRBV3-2 CASSDAGSYGYTF TGTGCCAGCAGTGACGCGGGGAGCTATGGCTACACCTTC
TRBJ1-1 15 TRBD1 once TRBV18 CASSPPGQGAAEAFF TGTGCCAGCTCACCACCGGGACAGGGGGCTGCTGAAGCTTTCTTT
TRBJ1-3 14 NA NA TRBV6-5 CASSLQYSGNTIYF TGTGCCAGCAGTTTACAGTACTCTGGAAACACCATATATTTT
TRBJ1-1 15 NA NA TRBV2 CASRDGVGGDTEAFF TGTGCCAGCAGAGACGGCGTAGGGGGGGACACTGAAGCTTTCTTT
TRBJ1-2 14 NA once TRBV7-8 CASSLTSTNYGYTF TGTGCCAGCAGCTTGACAAGCACTAACTATGGCTACACCTTC
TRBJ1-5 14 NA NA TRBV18 CASSPRQGNQPQHF TGTGCCAGCTCACCACGACAAGGCAATCAGCCCCAGCATTTT
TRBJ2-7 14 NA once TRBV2 CASRHQGSSYEQYF TGTGCCAGCAGGCATCAGGGGAGCTCCTACGAGCAGTACTTC